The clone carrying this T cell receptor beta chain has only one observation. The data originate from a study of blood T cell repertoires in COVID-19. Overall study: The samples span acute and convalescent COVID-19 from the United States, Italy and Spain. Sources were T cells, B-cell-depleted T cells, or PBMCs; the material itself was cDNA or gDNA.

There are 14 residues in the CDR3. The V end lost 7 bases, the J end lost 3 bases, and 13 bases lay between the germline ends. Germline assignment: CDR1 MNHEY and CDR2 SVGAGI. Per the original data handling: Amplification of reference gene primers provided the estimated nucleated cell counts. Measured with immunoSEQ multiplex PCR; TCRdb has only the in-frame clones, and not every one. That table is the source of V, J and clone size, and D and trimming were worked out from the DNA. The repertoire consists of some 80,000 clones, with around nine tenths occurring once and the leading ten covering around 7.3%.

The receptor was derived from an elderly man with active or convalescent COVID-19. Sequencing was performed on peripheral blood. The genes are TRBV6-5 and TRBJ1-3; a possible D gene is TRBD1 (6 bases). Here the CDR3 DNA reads TGTGCCAGCACCCCCAACAGGGTTGGAAACACCATATATTTT. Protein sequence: CASTPNRVGNTIYF.